The 16 T cell receptor beta chains below come from one sample, sequenced in a study of T cell repertoires and Cas9 in healthy adults. Profiling relied on immunoSEQ multiplex PCR, and the TCRdb table lists in-frame clones only, not all of them. Of 13,000 to 15,000 clones in the sample, around 90% were seen once. The specimen sequenced was Tregs (CD4+, CD25+, CD127-, CD137-, CD154-) from PBMCs; culture status not recorded. The receptors originated from a human donor in good health.

This clone was counted only a few times. This chain uses TRBV5-4 with TRBJ1-1, with a tentative D call TRBD1 (6 bases). The V gene's germline CDR1 is SGHNT and CDR2 YYREEE (reference sequence). The CDR3 contains 13 residues. The V and J ends lost 2 bases and 4 bases respectively, with 9 bases between them. The DNA of the CDR3 is TGTGCCAGCAGCTTAAGAGGGGGCACTGAAGCTTTCTTT. Protein product: CASSLRGGTEAFF. The full variable domain, with the rest looked up from reference TRBV5-4 and TRBJ1-1, is ETGVTQSPTHLIKTRGQQVTLRCSSQSGHNTVSWYQQALGQGPQFIFQYYREEENGRGNFPPRFSGLQFPNYSSELNVNALELDDSALYLCASSLRGGTEAFFGQGTRLTVV.

The chain combines TRBV18 with TRBJ2-7; no clear D gene. In germline, CDR1 is KGHSH, CDR2 LQKENI. The V end lost 0 bases, the J end lost 4 bases, and 7 bases lay between the germline ends. The CDR3 sequence is 13 residues long. CDR3 nucleotides: TGTGCCAGCTCACCACCATCCATGTACGAGCAGTACTTC. It yields the protein CASSPPSMYEQYF.

The chain combines TRBV7-9 with TRBJ2-2; D assignment may be TRBD1 or TRBD2 (5 bases each). Trimming took 1 base from V and 10 from J, leaving 16 bases between them. Germline V lookup: CDR1 SEHNR, CDR2 FQNEAQ (reference sequence). The CDR3 is 15 amino acids. The DNA of the CDR3 is TGTGCCAGCAGCTTAGGAGTTGGGTGGGACCAGGAGCTGTTTTTT. Its protein is CASSLGVGWDQELFF.

This chain joins TRBV6-1 and TRBJ1-1; TRBD1 agrees at 8 bases. The CDR3 extends over 13 amino acids. CDR1 is MNHNS, CDR2 SASEGT, per germline. J lost 0 bases, V lost 7 bases, and 1 base had no gene match. The CDR3 DNA is TGTGCCAGCATACAGGGGGTGAACACTGAAGCTTTCTTT. Amino acids: CASIQGVNTEAFF.

The chain is built from TRBV19 and TRBJ2-2, with D tentatively TRBD1 (5 bases). The CDR3 runs to 16 residues. Germline CDR1 LNHDA, CDR2 SQIVND (reference sequence). Trimming took off 1 base at V and 3 bases at J, with 12 bases between the two ends. CDR3 sequence reads: CASSIGQAGYTGELFF. In nucleotides, the CDR3 is TGTGCCAGTAGTATAGGGCAGGCAGGGTACACCGGGGAGCTGTTTTTT.

The V and J genes are TRBV7-2 and TRBJ2-2; D possibly corresponds to TRBD2 (7 bases). CDR3 length: 15 residues. V was pared by 5 bases and J by 7 bases, with 17 bases between. Germline V gene data show CDR1 as SGHTA and CDR2 as FQGNSA. This CDR3 reads CASSGRGGADGELFF. The CDR3 DNA reads as TGTGCCAGCAGCGGCAGAGGGGGGGCGGACGGGGAGCTGTTTTTT.

The V call is TRBV5-5, the J call TRBJ1-2, with a weak D call TRBD1 (6 bases). Germline-derived CDR1 and CDR2 are SGHKS and YYEKEE (reference sequence). Trimming shortened V by 4 bases and J by 8 bases, and 18 bases separated the two germline ends. CDR3 length equals 14 residues. The CDR3 DNA sequence: TGTGCCAGCAGCCAGACAGGACTACTAATAGGCTACACCTTC. Translating it yields CASSQTGLLIGYTF.

The chain has TRBV7-6 and TRBJ2-2, with D possibly matching TRBD1 (5 bases). There are 15 residues in the CDR3. Germline CDR1 and CDR2: SGHVS and FNYEAQ. The V end was cut by 6 bases, the J end by 1 base, with 12 bases between. The CDR3 bases are TGTGCCAGCAGGAAGTGGCAGGGGAACACCGGGGAGCTGTTTTTT. Its protein product is CASRKWQGNTGELFF.

V usage is TRBV9 and J usage is TRBJ1-1, with D tentatively TRBD1 (5 bases). Germline V gene data show CDR1 as SGDLS and CDR2 as YYNGEE. This CDR3 spans 15 amino acids. Trimming cost V 3 bases and J 0 bases, with 12 bases left between them. DNA of the CDR3: TGTGCCAGCAGCGGGGACCCAGGTTTGAACACTGAAGCTTTCTTT. This codes for CASSGDPGLNTEAFF. The full variable domain, with the rest looked up from reference TRBV9 and TRBJ1-1, is DSGVTQTPKHLITATGQRVTLRCSPRSGDLSVYWYQQSLDQGLQFLIQYYNGEERAKGNILERFSAQQFPDLHSELNLSSLELGDSALYFCASSGDPGLNTEAFFGQGTRLTVV.

This chain connects TRBV19 to TRBJ1-1; D may be TRBD1 (5 bases). CDR3 length: 12 residues. The germline gives CDR1 LNHDA, CDR2 SQIVND (reference sequence). Trimming cost V 6 bases and J 11 bases, with 16 bases left between them. CDR3 region: CASSRGPSGAFF. The CDR3 bases are TGTGCCAGTAGCCGGGGACCGTCAGGGGCTTTCTTT.

The chain carries TRBV5-8 and TRBJ2-5; perhaps TRBD2 as D (6 bases). Germline CDR1 is SGHTS and CDR2 is YDEGEE. This CDR3 comprises 15 residues. V gave up 2 bases and J gave up 5 bases, with 16 bases separating them. CDR3: CASSFTSYPSETQYF. The CDR3 DNA is TGTGCCAGCAGCTTCACTAGCTACCCCTCTGAGACCCAGTACTTC.

This clone has just a few counts. The chain uses TRBV11-2 and TRBJ2-5; D possibly uses TRBD1 or TRBD2 (5 bases each). The germline gives CDR1 SGHAT, CDR2 FQNNGV. The CDR3 is 13 residues long. Deletions cut 6 bases from V and 4 bases from J, with 12 bases between. DNA of the CDR3: TGTGCCAGCAGTAGAAGTGGGGGAGAGACCCAGTACTTC. This translates into CASSRSGGETQYF.

The chain employs TRBV7-8 and TRBJ2-5; possible D gene TRBD1, 6 bases. The end of the DNA is better explained by TRBJ2-7, so the J call may be wrong. CDR3 length: 15 residues. Germline V lookup: CDR1 SGHVS, CDR2 FQNEAQ. The CDR3 nucleotides read TGTGCCAGCAGCCCACGGCGACAGGCAACCTACGAGCAGTACTTC. This codes for CASSPRRQATYEQYF.

The V gene is TRBV12-5, the J gene TRBJ2-3; the D is unclear. This CDR3 is built from 17 residues. Trimming removed 2 bases from V and 4 bases from J, with 19 bases in between. In germline, CDR1 is LGHNT, CDR2 FRNRAP. The CDR3 reads CASGLIYGSLGPDTQYF. The CDR3 region has the DNA TGTGCTAGTGGTTTGATTTACGGCTCCCTTGGCCCAGATACGCAGTATTTT.

This rearrangement joins TRBV27 to TRBJ2-2; D perhaps matches TRBD1 (6 bases). The CDR3 spans 13 residues. The V end was cut by 5 bases, the J end by 6 bases, with 10 bases between. CDR1 MNHEY and CDR2 SMNVEV come from the germline V gene (reference sequence). CDR3 protein: CASSIQGAGELFF. As DNA, the CDR3 is TGTGCCAGCAGTATACAGGGCGCCGGGGAGCTGTTTTTT.

The V gene is TRBV11-3, the J gene TRBJ2-2; D is unclear. The CDR3 consists of 14 residues. Germline CDR1 is SGHNT and CDR2 is YENEEA. Trimming removed 3 bases from V and 4 bases from J, with 9 bases in between. CDR3 bases: TGTGCCAGCAGCTTCCGGTGGGGCACCGGGGAGCTGTTTTTT. Translated: CASSFRWGTGELFF.